This T cell receptor (beta chain) derives from a study of identical twins. The study's findings and limits: Insertions were fewer in abundant cord blood beta clonotypes, whereas memory repertoires showed none of this pattern. There was more out-of-frame TCR alpha sharing in monozygotic twins than models estimated.

About this clonotype: The target antigen is unknown.

TCRdb re-derived calls from the 5' RACE reads in MiXCR, one entry per CDR3 protein. The repertoire holds 450,000 or so distinct CDR3 sequences, with roughly 26% as singletons. The CDR3 is 14 residues long. Trimming shortened V by 7 bases and J by 7 bases, and 17 bases separated the two germline ends. The same sample was also used in a study of T cells expressing NK-cell markers.

The source material was CD4+ T cells sorted from blood. The TCR comes from a woman younger than 30 in good health. The chain joins TRBV12-3 or TRBV12-4 to TRBJ1-5; D may be TRBD1 (6 bases). CDR3 DNA sequence: TGTGCCAGCACCCTTTCAGGGGCCCGCCAGCCCCAGCATTTT. It is translated as CASTLSGARQPQHF.